These 20 T cell receptor beta chains were sequenced from one sample in a study of a mutant IDH1 vaccine in newly diagnosed glioma. Sequencing used immunoSEQ multiplex PCR; TCRdb keeps in-frame clones, though not all of them. The sample contains under 150,000 clones, roughly 78% of which appear only once. Their cognate antigens are unknown. The time point denotes: week 11, during vaccination. What each vaccine dose contained was 300 ug of mutant IDH1 20-mer peptide, accompanied by topical imiquimod. The sequences come from PBMCs, collected from a glioma patient whose treatment included an IDH1 peptide vaccine. The receptors were sampled from a man aged 35 to 55 with glioma.

The chain employs TRBV18 and TRBJ2-5; D is possibly TRBD2 (5 bases). Germline loops: CDR1 KGHSH, CDR2 LQKENI. The germline V and J ends were trimmed by 3 bases and 2 bases, with 16 bases remaining between them. CDR3 length equals 16 residues. For the CDR3, the DNA is TGTGCCAGCTCACCCCAGATACTAGGGTCTCAAGAGACCCAGTACTTC. Its protein product is CASSPQILGSQETQYF. Full variable domain (missing parts from reference TRBV18 and TRBJ2-5): NAGVMQNPRHLVRRRGQEARLRCSPMKGHSHVYWYRQLPEEGLKFMVYLQKENIIDESGMPKERFSAEFPKEGPSILRIQQVVRGDSAAYFCASSPQILGSQETQYFGPGTRLLVL.

V usage is TRBV15 and J usage is TRBJ1-3, with a tentative D call TRBD1 (6 bases). From germline, CDR1 is LNHNV and CDR2 YYDKDF (reference sequence). CDR3 size: 16 residues. V gave up 0 bases and J gave up 2 bases, with 11 bases separating them. Written as DNA, the CDR3 is TGTGCCACCAGCAGAGATGAGACAGGAGCTGGAAACACCATATATTTT. Translated: CATSRDETGAGNTIYF.

The chain recombines TRBV10-3 with TRBJ2-1, with D hard to call. Trimming stripped 0 bases from V and 10 bases from J, with 7 bases between. This CDR3 is 12 amino acids long. From germline, CDR1 is ENHRY and CDR2 SYGVKD. The CDR3 coding sequence is TGTGCCATCAGTGAGTCGTGGGGAGAGCAGTTCTTC. Residues: CAISESWGEQFF.

The chain couples TRBV2 to TRBJ1-1; 8 bases match TRBD1. The trim removed 6 bases at V and 4 bases at J, leaving 4 bases unmatched. The germline gives CDR1 SNHLY, CDR2 FYNNEI. This CDR3 is built from 13 residues. This chain's CDR3 is CASRGQVATEAFF. CDR3 DNA sequence: TGTGCCAGCAGGGGACAGGTTGCCACTGAAGCTTTCTTT.

This clone appeared a single time. This chain uses TRBV5-6 with TRBJ2-3, with 9 bases fitting TRBD2. Germline V gene data show CDR1 as SGHDT and CDR2 as YYEEEE. This CDR3 spans 16 amino acids. The V and J ends lost 0 bases and 4 bases, in that order; junction bases with no gene match: 6. Here the CDR3 reads CASSLGASGIADTQYF. CDR3 bases: TGTGCCAGCAGCTTGGGGGCTAGCGGGATTGCAGATACGCAGTATTTT.

The J gene is TRBJ2-5, the V gene TRBV27, with 9 bases fitting TRBD1. The CDR3 loop spans 15 amino acids. Per the germline V gene, CDR1 is MNHEY and CDR2 is SMNVEV (reference sequence). The V segment lost 5 bases and the J segment 1 base; nucleotides outside the gene matches: 5. The CDR3 is CASSPGDRAQETQYF. In DNA form, the CDR3 reads TGTGCCAGCAGTCCCGGGGACAGGGCCCAAGAGACCCAGTACTTC.

This rearrangement joins TRBV4-3 to TRBJ2-3; the D gene is possibly TRBD2 (5 bases). V gave up 0 bases and J gave up 0 bases, with 10 bases separating them. Germline values: CDR1 LGHNA, CDR2 YSLEER. The CDR3 extends over 16 amino acids. The CDR3: CASSQDRGSSTDTQYF. CDR3 in DNA: TGCGCCAGCAGCCAAGATCGGGGATCTAGCACAGATACGCAGTATTTT.

Here the CDR3 DNA reads TGCGCCAGCAGCCTAGGGACAGGGTTTGAAAAACTGTTTTTT. Translating gives CASSLGTGFEKLFF. The rearrangement uses TRBV4-3 and TRBJ1-4; TRBD1 matches at 9 bases. The V gene end was trimmed by 4 bases and the J gene end by 7 bases; junction bases not matched to a gene: 4. The CDR3 has 14 amino acids. From germline, CDR1 is LGHNA and CDR2 YSLEER.

The V gene is TRBV27, the J gene TRBJ2-6; D gene uncertain. Germline V gives CDR1 MNHEY, CDR2 SMNVEV (reference sequence). CDR3 length: 17 residues. V shed 5 bases and J shed 0 bases, with 14 bases lying between them. The CDR3 is CASSLLSGISGANVLTF. Written as DNA, the CDR3 is TGTGCCAGCAGTCTGCTAAGTGGCATCTCTGGGGCCAACGTCCTGACTTTC.

This clone was seen only once. The gene calls are TRBV9 and TRBJ1-5; D is uncertain. V lost 3 bases and J 3 bases, leaving 4 bases between the germline ends. CDR1 is SGDLS, CDR2 YYNGEE, per germline. This CDR3 contains 12 residues. The CDR3 is CASSATNQPQHF. DNA for the CDR3: TGTGCCAGCAGCGCCACCAATCAGCCCCAGCATTTT.

The V and J genes are TRBV9 and TRBJ1-5, with TRBD1 matching 7 bases. V shed 4 bases, J shed 9 bases, and the junction held 4 bases outside the gene matches. Germline V gene sequence: CDR1 SGDLS, CDR2 YYNGEE. This CDR3 spans 12 amino acids. CDR3 sequence: CASSRSGGPQHF. The CDR3, as DNA: TGTGCCAGCAGCCGATCAGGGGGGCCCCAGCATTTT.

The chain uses TRBV2 and TRBJ2-3, with TRBD1 matching 9 bases. V was clipped by 8 bases and J by 4 bases; unmatched bases: 10. There are 15 residues in the CDR3. CDR1 is SNHLY and CDR2 is FYNNEI in the germline V gene. CDR3 sequence (DNA): TGTGCCAGCCAATCTGACAGGGGGTGGTCAGATACGCAGTATTTT. This codes for CASQSDRGWSDTQYF.

This chain connects TRBV19 to TRBJ2-5; 8 nucleotides agree with TRBD1. Germline V gives CDR1 LNHDA, CDR2 SQIVND (reference sequence). The CDR3 has 16 amino acids. V trimming: 4 bases; J trimming: 1 base; junction bases outside the gene matches: 8. The CDR3 here is CASSTGQGYSQETQYF. CDR3 nucleotide sequence: TGTGCCAGTAGTACTGGACAGGGATACTCCCAAGAGACCCAGTACTTC. Full variable domain (outside the CDR3, taken from reference TRBV19 and TRBJ2-5): DGGITQSPKYLFRKEGQNVTLSCEQNLNHDAMYWYRQDPGQGLRLIYYSQIVNDFQKGDIAEGYSVSREKKESFPLTVTSAQKNPTAFYLCASSTGQGYSQETQYFGPGTRLLVL.

This clone was recorded once. V and J are TRBV27 and TRBJ1-5; a weak D match, TRBD1 (5 bases). CDR1 and CDR2 (germline): MNHEY, SMNVEV (reference sequence). Trimming took off 5 bases at V and 4 bases at J, with 21 bases between the two ends. The CDR3 is made up of 17 amino acids. CDR3: CASSLTSSLRGNQPQHF. The CDR3 DNA reads TGTGCCAGCAGTCTAACCTCTAGCTTGAGGGGAAATCAGCCCCAGCATTTT.

The V call is TRBV6-6, the J call TRBJ2-7, with D unclear. Trimming took off 5 bases at V and 3 bases at J, with 8 bases between the two ends. The CDR3 contains 12 residues. Germline V lookup: CDR1 MNHNY, CDR2 SVGAGI (reference sequence). CDR3 in DNA: TGTGCCAGCAGTCCACCCAGCTACGAGCAGTACTTC. As protein: CASSPPSYEQYF.

This chain uses TRBV7-9 with TRBJ2-1; D remains ambiguous. The V gene lost 0 bases and the J gene lost 8 bases, with 5 bases spanning the gap. Per the germline V gene, CDR1 is SEHNR and CDR2 is FQNEAQ (reference sequence). The CDR3 loop spans 12 amino acids. CDR3 nucleotides: TGTGCCAGCAGCTTAGCGCCGGATGAGCAGTTCTTC. Protein product: CASSLAPDEQFF.

This chain uses TRBV9 with TRBJ2-5, with 10 bases fitting TRBD2. V lost 4 bases and J lost 4; bases outside the gene matches: 4. Germline CDR1 reads SGDLS; CDR2 reads YYNGEE. The CDR3 is 14 residues long. The CDR3 DNA follows: TGTGCCAGCAGCCCTTCTAGCGGGAGAGAGACCCAGTACTTC. This gives the protein CASSPSSGRETQYF.

Concerning this clone: The sample holds other DNA sequences that translate to the same CDR3. The chain joins TRBV5-1 to TRBJ1-1, with D tentatively TRBD1 (5 bases). The length of the CDR3 is 13 residues. Germline CDR1 reads SGHRS; CDR2 reads YFSETQ. The V and J ends lost 4 bases and 5 bases respectively, with 12 bases between them. The CDR3 bases are TGCGCCAGCAGCCTACAGGTAGGGACTGAAGCTTTCTTT. Its protein is CASSLQVGTEAFF.

The chain joins TRBV30 to TRBJ2-3, with D possibly being TRBD1 or TRBD2 (6 bases each). Germline values: CDR1 GTSNPN, CDR2 SVGIG (reference sequence). Deletions cut 2 bases from V and 5 bases from J, with 17 bases between. This CDR3 has 15 amino acids. The chain's CDR3 is CAWSLGQTGEDTQYF. DNA for the CDR3: TGTGCCTGGAGTCTAGGACAGACGGGAGAAGATACGCAGTATTTT. Full variable domain (outside the CDR3, taken from reference TRBV30 and TRBJ2-3): SQTIHQWPATLVQPVGSPLSLECTVEGTSNPNLYWYRQAAGRGLQLLFYSVGIGQISSEVPQNLSASRPQDRQFILSSKKLLLSDSGFYLCAWSLGQTGEDTQYFGPGTRLTVL.

This clone was found a few times. The chain employs TRBV9 and TRBJ1-4; weak D call: TRBD1 (5 bases). Per germline, CDR1 SGDLS and CDR2 YYNGEE. The CDR3 totals 14 residues. Trimming removed 0 bases from V and 8 bases from J, with 11 bases in between. For the CDR3, the DNA is TGTGCCAGCAGCGTAGACGGGGCAGACGAAAAACTGTTTTTT. As protein: CASSVDGADEKLFF.